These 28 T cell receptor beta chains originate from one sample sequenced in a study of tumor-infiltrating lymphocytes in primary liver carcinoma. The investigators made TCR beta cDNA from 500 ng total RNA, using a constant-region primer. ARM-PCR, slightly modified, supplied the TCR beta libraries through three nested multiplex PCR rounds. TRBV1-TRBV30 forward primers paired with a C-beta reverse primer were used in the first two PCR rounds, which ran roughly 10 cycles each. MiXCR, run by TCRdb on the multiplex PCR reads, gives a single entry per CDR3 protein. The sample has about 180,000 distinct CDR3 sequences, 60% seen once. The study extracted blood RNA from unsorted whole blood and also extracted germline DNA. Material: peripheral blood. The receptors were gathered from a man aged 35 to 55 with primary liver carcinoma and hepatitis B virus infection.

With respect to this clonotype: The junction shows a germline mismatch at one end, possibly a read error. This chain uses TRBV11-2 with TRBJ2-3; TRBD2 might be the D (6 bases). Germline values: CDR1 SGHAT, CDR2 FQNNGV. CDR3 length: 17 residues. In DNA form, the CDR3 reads TGTGCCAGCAGCTTAGAGAGCGGGTGGGGCCGTCAAGATTCGCAGTATTTT. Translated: CASSLESGWGRQDSQYF.

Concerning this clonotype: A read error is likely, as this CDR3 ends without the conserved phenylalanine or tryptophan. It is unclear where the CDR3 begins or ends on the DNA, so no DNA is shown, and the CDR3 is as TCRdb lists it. The CDR3 here is CASSPRASGISGEPFI. The V and J genes are TRBV11-2 and TRBJ2-2; the table names TRBD2, a call not compared with the DNA. The CDR3 is 16 amino acids long, termini counted. The germline CDR1 and CDR2 sequences are SGHAT and FQNNGV.

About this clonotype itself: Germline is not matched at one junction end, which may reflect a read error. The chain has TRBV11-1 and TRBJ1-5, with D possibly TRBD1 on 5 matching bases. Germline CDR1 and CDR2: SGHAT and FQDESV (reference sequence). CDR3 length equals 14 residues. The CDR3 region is CASSRTCTNQPRHF. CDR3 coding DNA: TGTGCCAGCAGCAGGACATGTACGAATCAGCCCCGGCATTTT.

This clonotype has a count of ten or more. The CDR3 DNA sequence: TGTGCCAGCAGCTCTATGCACGGTGCGGTTGCGGAAAAACTGTTTTTT. Amino acid sequence: CASSSMHGAVAEKLFF. The rearrangement joins TRBV11-2 to TRBJ1-4; D is undetermined. Trimming left V 4 bases short and J 8 bases short, with 20 bases between. The CDR3 has 16 amino acids. Germline CDR1 and CDR2: SGHAT and FQNNGV.

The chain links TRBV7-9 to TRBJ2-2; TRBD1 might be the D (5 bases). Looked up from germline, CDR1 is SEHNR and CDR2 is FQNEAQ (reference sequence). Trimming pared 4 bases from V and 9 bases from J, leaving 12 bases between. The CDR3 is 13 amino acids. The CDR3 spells CASSSYRLRELFF. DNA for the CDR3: TGTGCCAGCAGCTCCTACAGGTTAAGGGAGCTGTTTTTT.

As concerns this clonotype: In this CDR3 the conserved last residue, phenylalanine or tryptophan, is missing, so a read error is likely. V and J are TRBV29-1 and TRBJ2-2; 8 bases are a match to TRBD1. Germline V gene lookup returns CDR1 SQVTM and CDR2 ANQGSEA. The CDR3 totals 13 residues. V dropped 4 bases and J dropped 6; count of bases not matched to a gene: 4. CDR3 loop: CSVGQGAAGELFS. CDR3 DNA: TGCAGCGTTGGGCAGGGGGCGGCCGGGGAGCTGTTTTCT.

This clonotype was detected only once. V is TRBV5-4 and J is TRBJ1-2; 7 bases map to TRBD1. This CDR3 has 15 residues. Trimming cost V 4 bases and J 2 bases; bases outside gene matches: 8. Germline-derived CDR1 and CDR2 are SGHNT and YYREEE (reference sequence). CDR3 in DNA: TGTGCCAGCAGCGTAACCGGGACAGAAAACTATGGCTACACCTTC. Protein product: CASSVTGTENYGYTF. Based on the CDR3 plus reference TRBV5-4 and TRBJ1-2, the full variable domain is ETGVTQSPTHLIKTRGQQVTLRCSSQSGHNTVSWYQQALGQGPQFIFQYYREEENGRGNFPPRFSGLQFPNYSSELNVNALELDDSALYLCASSVTGTENYGYTFGSGTRLTVV.

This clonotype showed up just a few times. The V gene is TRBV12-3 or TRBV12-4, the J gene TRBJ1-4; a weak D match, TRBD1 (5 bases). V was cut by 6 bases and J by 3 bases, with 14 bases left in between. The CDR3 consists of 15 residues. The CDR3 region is CASRPPGRANEKLFF. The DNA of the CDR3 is TGTGCCAGCAGACCCCCGGGCAGGGCTAATGAAAAACTGTTTTTT.

CDR3 in amino acids: CASTASGIYNEQFF. CDR3 bases: TGTGCCAGCACAGCTAGCGGGATCTACAATGAGCAGTTCTTC. V and J are TRBV25-1 and TRBJ2-1; 9 nucleotides align to TRBD2. V was pared by 7 bases and J by 3 bases, with 4 bases of the junction left unmatched. The CDR3 is 14 amino acids. Germline V gives CDR1 MGHDK, CDR2 SYGVNS.

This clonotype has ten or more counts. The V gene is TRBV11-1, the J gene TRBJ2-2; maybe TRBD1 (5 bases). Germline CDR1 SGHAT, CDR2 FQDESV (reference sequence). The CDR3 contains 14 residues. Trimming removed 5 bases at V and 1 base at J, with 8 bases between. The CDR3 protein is CASSVGQNTGELFF. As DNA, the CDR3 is TGTGCCAGCAGCGTAGGACAGAACACCGGGGAGCTGTTTTTT. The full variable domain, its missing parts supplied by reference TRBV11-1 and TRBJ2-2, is EAEVAQSPRYKITEKSQAVAFWCDPISGHATLYWYRQILGQGPELLVQFQDESVVDDSQLPKDRFSAERLKGVDSTLKIQPAELGDSAMYLCASSVGQNTGELFFGEGSRLTVL.

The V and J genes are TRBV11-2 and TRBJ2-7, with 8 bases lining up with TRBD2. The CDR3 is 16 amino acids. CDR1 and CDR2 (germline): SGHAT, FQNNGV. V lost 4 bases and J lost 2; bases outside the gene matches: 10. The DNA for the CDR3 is TGTGCCAGCAGCTCGCTTAGTACTAGCGGACCCTACGAGCAGTACTTC. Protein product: CASSSLSTSGPYEQYF.

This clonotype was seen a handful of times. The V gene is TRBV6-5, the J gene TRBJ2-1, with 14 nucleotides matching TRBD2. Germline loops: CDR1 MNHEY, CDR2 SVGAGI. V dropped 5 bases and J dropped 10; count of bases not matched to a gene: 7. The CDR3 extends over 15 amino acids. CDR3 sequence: CASSPGLAGVGEQFF. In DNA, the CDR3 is TGTGCCAGCAGTCCGGGACTAGCGGGAGTAGGGGAGCAGTTCTTC.

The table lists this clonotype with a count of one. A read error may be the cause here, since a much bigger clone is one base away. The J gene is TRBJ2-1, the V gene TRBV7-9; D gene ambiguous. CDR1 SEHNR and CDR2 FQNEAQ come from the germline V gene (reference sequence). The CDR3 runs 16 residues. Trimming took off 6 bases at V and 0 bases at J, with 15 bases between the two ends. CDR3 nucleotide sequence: TGTGCCAGCAGGTCAAGGATAGTAAGCTCCTACAATGAGCAGTTCTTC. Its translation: CASRSRIVSSYNEQFF.

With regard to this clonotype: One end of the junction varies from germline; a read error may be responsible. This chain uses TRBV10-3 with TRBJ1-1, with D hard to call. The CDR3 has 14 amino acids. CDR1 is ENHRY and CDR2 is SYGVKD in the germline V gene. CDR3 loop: CDISREPGNTEAFF. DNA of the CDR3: TGTGACATCAGTAGGGAGCCGGGCAACACTGAAGCTTTCTTT.

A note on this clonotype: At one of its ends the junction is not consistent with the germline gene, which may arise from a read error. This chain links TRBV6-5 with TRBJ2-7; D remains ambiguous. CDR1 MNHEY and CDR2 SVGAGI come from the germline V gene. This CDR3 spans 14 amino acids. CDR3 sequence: CASKMVLVDYEQYF. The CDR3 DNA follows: TGTGCGAGCAAAATGGTGCTAGTGGACTACGAGCAGTACTTC.

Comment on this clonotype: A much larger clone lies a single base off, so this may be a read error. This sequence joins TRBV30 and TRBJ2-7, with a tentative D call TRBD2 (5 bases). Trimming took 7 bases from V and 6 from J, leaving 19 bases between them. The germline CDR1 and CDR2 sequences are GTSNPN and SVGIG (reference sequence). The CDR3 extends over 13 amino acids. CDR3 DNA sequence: TGTGCCTCAGACCGGGGTTTAGGTTGCGAGCAGTACTTC. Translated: CASDRGLGCEQYF.

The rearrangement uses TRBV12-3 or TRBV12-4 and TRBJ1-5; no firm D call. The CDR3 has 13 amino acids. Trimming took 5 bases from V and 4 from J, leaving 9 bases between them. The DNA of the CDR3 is TGTGCCAGCAGTACTTATACGAATCAGCCCCAGCATTTT. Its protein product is CASSTYTNQPQHF.

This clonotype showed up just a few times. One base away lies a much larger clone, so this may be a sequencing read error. CDR3: CASSIGTSGDEQYF. The DNA of the CDR3 is TGTGCCAGCAGCATAGGGACTAGCGGGGACGAGCAGTACTTC. The chain uses TRBV11-2 and TRBJ2-7; TRBD2 agrees at 13 bases. Germline CDR1 reads SGHAT; CDR2 reads FQNNGV. The CDR3 spans 14 residues. V dropped 5 bases and J dropped 5; count of bases not matched to a gene: 3. The full variable domain, with the rest looked up from reference TRBV11-2 and TRBJ2-7, is EAGVAQSPRYKIIEKRQSVAFWCNPISGHATLYWYQQILGQGPKLLIQFQNNGVVDDSQLPKDRFSAERLKGVDSTLKIQPAKLEDSAVYLCASSIGTSGDEQYFGPGTRLTVT.

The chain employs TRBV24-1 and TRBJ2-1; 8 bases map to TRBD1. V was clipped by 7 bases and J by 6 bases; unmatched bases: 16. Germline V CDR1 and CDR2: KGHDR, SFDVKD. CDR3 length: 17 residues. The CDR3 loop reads CATSATPVTGETNEQFF. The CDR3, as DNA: TGTGCCACCAGCGCCACTCCCGTGACAGGGGAGACCAATGAGCAGTTCTTC.

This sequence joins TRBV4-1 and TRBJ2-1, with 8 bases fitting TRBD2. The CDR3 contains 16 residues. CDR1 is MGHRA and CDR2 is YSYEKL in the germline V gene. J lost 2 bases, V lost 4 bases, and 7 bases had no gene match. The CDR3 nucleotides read TGCGCCAGCAGCCGTAGTATAGCGGGAACCTACAATGAGCAGTTCTTC. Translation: CASSRSIAGTYNEQFF.

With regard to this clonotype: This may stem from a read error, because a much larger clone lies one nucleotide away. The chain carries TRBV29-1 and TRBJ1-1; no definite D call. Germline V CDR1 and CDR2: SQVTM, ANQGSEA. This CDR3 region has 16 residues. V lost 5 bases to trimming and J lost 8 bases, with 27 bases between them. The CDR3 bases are TGCAGCGTTACCACCCCCCCCTCGGGCAGCCCTGGAGAAGCTTTCTTT. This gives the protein CSVTTPPSGSPGEAFF.

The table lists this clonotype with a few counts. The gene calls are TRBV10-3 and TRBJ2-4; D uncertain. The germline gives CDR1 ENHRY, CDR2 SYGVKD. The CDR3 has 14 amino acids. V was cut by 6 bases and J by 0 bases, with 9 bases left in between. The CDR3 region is CAISTELAKNIQYF. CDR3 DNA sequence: TGTGCCATCAGCACAGAGCTAGCCAAAAACATTCAGTACTTC.

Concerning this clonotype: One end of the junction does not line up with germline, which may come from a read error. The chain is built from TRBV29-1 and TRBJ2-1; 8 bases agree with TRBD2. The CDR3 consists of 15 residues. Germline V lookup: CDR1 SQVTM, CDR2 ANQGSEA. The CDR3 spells CSAEVLSGSEGEQFF. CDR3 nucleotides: TGCAGCGCTGAAGTGTTGAGCGGGAGTGAGGGGGAGCAGTTCTTC.

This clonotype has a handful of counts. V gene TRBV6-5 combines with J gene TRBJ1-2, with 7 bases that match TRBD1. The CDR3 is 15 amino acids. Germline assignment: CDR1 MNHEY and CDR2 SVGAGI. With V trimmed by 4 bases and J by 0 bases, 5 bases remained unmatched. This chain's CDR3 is CASSSFGTANYGYTF. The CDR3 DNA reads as TGTGCCAGCAGTTCATTCGGGACAGCTAACTATGGCTACACCTTC.

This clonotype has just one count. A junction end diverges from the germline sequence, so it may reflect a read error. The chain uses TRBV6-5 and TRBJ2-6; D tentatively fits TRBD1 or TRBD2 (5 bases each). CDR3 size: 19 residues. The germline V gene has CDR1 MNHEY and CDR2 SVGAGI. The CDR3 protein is CASKLLVTDSLSGANVLTF. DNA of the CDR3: TGTGCCAGCAAACTCCTGGTCACGGACTCTCTCTCTGGGGCCAACGTCCTCACTTTC.

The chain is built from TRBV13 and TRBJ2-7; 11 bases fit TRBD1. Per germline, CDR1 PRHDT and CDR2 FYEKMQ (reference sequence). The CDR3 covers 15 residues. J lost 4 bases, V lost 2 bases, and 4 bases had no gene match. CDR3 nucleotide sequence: TGTGCCAGCAGCTTAAGTGGACAGGGGGCTTACGAGCAGTACTTC. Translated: CASSLSGQGAYEQYF.

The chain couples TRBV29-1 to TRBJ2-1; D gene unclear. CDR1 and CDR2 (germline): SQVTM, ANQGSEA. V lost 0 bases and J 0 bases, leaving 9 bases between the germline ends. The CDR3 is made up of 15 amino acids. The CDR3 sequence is CSVEDDHLSYNEQFF. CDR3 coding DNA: TGCAGCGTTGAAGACGACCACCTCTCCTACAATGAGCAGTTCTTC.

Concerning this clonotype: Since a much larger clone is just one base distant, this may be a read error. CDR3 DNA sequence: TGCGCCAGCAGCCGTGATAACTCTGGAAACACCATATATTTT. This sequence encodes CASSRDNSGNTIYF. V usage is TRBV4-1 and J usage is TRBJ1-3; D is ambiguous. This CDR3 has 14 residues. The V gene's germline CDR1 is MGHRA and CDR2 YSYEKL. The V gene lost 4 bases and the J gene lost 0 bases, with 7 bases spanning the gap.